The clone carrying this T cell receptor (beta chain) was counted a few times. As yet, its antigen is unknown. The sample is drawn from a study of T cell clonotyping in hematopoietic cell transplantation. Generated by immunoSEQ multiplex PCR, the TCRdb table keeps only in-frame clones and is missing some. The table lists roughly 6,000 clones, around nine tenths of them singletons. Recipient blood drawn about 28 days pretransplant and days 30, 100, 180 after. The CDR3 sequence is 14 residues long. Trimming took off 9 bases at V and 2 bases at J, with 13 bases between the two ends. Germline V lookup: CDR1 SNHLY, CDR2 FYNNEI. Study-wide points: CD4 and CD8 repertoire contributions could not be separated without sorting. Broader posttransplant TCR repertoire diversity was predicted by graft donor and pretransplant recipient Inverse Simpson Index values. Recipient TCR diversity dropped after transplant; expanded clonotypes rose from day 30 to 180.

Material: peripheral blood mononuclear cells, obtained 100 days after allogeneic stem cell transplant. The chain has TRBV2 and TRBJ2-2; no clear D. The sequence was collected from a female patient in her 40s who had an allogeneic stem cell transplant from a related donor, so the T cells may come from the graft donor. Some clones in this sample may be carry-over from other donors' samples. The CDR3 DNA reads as TGTGCCAGGGGTGGCGAGTACAACACCGGGGAGCTGTTTTTT. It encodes CARGGEYNTGELFF.